The clone carrying this T cell receptor (beta chain) was detected only once. Antigen specificity is unknown. This specimen belongs to a study of graft-versus-host responses after intestinal transplantation. On the study more broadly: Transplants given to recipients were multivisceral, liver-intestinal, or isolated intestinal. Every one of the recipients received anti-thymocyte globulin induction and afterwards took tacrolimus and steroids for around 3 years.

Study results and caveats: GvH clones were identified in recipient marrow, with some first appearing in ileum or blood. Early post-transplant HvG declines were associated with peak circulating GvH clone levels.

This CDR3 comprises 13 residues. V shed 0 bases and J shed 2 bases, with 4 bases lying between them. Germline-derived CDR1 and CDR2 are KGHSH and LQKENI. The protocol was immunoSEQ multiplex PCR, while the TCRdb copy is restricted to in-frame clones and leaves out a portion. The table records around 89,000 clones, 80% to 95% of them present only once. This sequence was found in a human donor who was the organ donor for an intestinal transplant. The genes are TRBV18 and TRBJ2-5; D gene uncertain. The specimen comprised unstimulated CD8+ T cells sorted from spleen or lymph node cells, sampled before transplant. The CDR3 is CASSPPIQETQYF. The CDR3 bases are TGTGCCAGCTCACCACCTATACAAGAGACCCAGTACTTC.